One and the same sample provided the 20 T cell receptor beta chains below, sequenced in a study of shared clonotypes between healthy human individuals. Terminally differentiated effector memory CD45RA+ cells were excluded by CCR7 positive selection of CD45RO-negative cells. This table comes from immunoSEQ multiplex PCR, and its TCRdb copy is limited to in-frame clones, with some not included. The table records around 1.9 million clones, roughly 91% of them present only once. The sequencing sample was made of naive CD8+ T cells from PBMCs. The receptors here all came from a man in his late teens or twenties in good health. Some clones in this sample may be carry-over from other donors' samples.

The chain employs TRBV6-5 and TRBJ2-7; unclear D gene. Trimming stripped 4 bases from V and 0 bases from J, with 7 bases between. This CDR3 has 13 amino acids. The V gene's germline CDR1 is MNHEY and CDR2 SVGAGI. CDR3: CASSLRVSYEQYF. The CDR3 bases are TGTGCCAGCAGTTTACGGGTCTCCTACGAGCAGTACTTC.

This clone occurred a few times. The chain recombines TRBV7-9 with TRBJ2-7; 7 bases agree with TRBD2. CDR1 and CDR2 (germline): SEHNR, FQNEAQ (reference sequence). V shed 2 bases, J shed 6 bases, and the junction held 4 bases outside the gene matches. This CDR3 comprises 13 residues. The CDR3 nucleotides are TGTGCCAGCAGCTTATTTGGACTAGGCGAGCAGTACTTC. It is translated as CASSLFGLGEQYF.

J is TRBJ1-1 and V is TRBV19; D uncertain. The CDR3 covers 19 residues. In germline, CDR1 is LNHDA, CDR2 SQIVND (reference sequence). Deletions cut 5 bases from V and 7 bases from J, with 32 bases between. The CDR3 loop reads CASSPALSFSGHAWVEAFF. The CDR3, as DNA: TGTGCCAGTAGTCCCGCCTTATCGTTCAGCGGGCACGCGTGGGTTGAAGCTTTCTTT.

The CDR3 here is CASSLGGGHPYEQYF. The CDR3 DNA reads TGTGCCAGCAGCTTGGGCGGGGGGCACCCCTACGAGCAGTACTTC. The chain links TRBV5-5 to TRBJ2-7; 8 positions agree with TRBD2. Germline V gives CDR1 SGHKS, CDR2 YYEKEE (reference sequence). The V and J ends lost 0 bases and 2 bases, in that order; junction bases with no gene match: 4. The CDR3 loop spans 15 amino acids. Full variable domain (outside the CDR3, taken from reference TRBV5-5 and TRBJ2-7): DAGVTQSPTHLIKTRGQQVTLRCSPISGHKSVSWYQQVLGQGPQFIFQYYEKEERGRGNFPDRFSARQFPNYSSELNVNALLLGDSALYLCASSLGGGHPYEQYFGPGTRLTVT.

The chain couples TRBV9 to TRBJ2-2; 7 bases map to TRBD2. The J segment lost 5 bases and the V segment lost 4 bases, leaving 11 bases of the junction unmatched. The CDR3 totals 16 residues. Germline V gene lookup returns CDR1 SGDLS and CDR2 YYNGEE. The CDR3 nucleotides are TGTGCCAGCAGCCCGCTAGCGGAGACAAGAACCGGGGAGCTGTTTTTT. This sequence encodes CASSPLAETRTGELFF.

CDR3 nucleotide sequence: TGTGCCAGCAGTTTAGGCACGGGAATGGGCCAGCCCCAGCATTTT. This gives the protein CASSLGTGMGQPQHF. J is TRBJ1-5 and V is TRBV27; D unresolved. The germline V gene has CDR1 MNHEY and CDR2 SMNVEV (reference sequence). V shed 2 bases and J shed 7 bases, with 15 bases lying between them. CDR3 size: 15 residues.

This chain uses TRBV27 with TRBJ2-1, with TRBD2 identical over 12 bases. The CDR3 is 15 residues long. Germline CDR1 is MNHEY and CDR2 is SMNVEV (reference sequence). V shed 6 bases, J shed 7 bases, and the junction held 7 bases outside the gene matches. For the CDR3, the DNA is TGTGCCAGCAGCATCGGTCTAGCGGGGGGGAATGAGCAGTTCTTC. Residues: CASSIGLAGGNEQFF.

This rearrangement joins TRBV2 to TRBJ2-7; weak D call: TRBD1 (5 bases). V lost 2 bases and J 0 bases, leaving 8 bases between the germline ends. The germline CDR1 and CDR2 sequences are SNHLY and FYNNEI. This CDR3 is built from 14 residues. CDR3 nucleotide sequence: TGTGCCAGCAGTGAATATCAGGGCTCCTACGAGCAGTACTTC. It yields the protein CASSEYQGSYEQYF.

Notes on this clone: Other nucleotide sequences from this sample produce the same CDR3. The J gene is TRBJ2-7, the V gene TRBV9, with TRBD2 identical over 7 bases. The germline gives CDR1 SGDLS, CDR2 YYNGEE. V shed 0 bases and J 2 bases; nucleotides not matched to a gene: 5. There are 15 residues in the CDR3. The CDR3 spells CASSVAPGTTYEQYF. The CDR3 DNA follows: TGTGCCAGCAGCGTAGCTCCCGGGACTACCTACGAGCAGTACTTC.

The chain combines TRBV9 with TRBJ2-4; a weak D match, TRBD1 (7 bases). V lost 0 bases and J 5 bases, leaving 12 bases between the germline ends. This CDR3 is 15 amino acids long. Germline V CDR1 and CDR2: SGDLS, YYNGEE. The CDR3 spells CASSVEGRGENIQYF. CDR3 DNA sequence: TGTGCCAGCAGCGTAGAGGGCAGGGGGGAAAACATTCAGTACTTC.

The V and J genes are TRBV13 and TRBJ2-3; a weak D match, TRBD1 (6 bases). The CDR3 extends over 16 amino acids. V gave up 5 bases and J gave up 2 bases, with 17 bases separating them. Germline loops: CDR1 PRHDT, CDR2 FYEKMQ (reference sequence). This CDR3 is CASSDPRTELTDTQYF. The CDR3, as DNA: TGTGCCAGCAGCGACCCCCGGACAGAACTCACAGATACGCAGTATTTT.

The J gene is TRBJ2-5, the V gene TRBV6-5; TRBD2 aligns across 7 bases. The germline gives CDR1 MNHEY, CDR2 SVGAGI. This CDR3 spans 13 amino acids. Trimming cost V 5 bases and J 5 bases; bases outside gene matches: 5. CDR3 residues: CASSGGGWETQYF. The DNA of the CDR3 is TGTGCCAGCAGTGGGGGAGGGTGGGAGACCCAGTACTTC.

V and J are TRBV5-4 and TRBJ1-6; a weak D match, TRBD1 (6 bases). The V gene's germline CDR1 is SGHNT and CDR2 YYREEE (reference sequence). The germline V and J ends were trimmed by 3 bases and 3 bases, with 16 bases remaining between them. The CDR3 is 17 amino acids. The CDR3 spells CASSSKTDRSYNSPLHF. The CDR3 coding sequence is TGTGCCAGCAGCTCGAAGACTGACAGGAGCTATAATTCACCCCTCCACTTT.

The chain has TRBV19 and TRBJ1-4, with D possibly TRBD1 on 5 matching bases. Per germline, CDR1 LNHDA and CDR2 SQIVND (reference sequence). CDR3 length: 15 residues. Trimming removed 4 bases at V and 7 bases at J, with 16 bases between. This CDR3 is CASSTLGTYGEKLFF. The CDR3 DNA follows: TGTGCCAGTAGTACCCTAGGGACCTACGGTGAAAAACTGTTTTTT.

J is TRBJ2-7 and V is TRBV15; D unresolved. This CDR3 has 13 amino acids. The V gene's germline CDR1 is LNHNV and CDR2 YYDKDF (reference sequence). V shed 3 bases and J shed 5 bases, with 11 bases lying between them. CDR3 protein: CATSRALADEQYF. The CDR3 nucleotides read TGTGCCACCAGCAGGGCCCTTGCAGACGAGCAGTACTTC.

CDR3 sequence: CASSMGPYEQYF. The CDR3 DNA is TGCGCCAGCTCAATGGGGCCCTACGAGCAGTACTTC. The J gene is TRBJ2-7, the V gene TRBV5-1; maybe TRBD1 (5 bases). The V gene's germline CDR1 is SGHRS and CDR2 YFSETQ. Trimming took off 7 bases at V and 2 bases at J, with 10 bases between the two ends. This CDR3 spans 12 amino acids.

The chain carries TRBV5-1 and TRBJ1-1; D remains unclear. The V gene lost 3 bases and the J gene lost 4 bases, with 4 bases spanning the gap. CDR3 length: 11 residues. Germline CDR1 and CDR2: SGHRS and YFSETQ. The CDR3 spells CASSSSTEAFF. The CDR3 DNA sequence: TGCGCCAGCAGCTCGTCCACTGAAGCTTTCTTT.

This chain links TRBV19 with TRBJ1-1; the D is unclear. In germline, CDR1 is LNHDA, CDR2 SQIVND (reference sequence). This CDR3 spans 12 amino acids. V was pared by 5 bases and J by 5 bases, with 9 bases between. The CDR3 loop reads CASSPKQTEAFF. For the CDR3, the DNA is TGTGCCAGTAGTCCTAAACAAACTGAAGCTTTCTTT.

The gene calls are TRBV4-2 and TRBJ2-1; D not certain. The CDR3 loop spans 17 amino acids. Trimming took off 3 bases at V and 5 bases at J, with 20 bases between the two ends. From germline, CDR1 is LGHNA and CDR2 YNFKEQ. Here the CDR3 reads CASSQSRGRTINNEQFF. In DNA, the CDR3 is TGTGCCAGCAGCCAGAGTCGTGGTCGAACAATTAACAATGAGCAGTTCTTC.

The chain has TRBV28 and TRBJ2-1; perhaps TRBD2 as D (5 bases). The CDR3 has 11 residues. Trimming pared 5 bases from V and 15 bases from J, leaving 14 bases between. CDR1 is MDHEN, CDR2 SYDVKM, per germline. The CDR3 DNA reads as TGTGCCAGCAGTCCCGGGATAGCCCGGTTCTTC. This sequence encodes CASSPGIARFF.